Listed below are T cell receptor beta chains from one sample, sequenced in a study of blood T cell repertoires in COVID-19. Sequenced by immunoSEQ multiplex PCR; TCRdb stores in-frame clones only, minus some. This table has roughly 260,000 clones, approximately 86% appearing once. The sequencing sample was made of peripheral blood. All receptors derive from a woman aged 50 to 60 who had recovered from COVID-19. Both conserved end residues are part of each CDR3. A D gene is named only where the DNA matches it firmly. Rows may omit the clone size; those that give it use once, few, many or a size class.

once | TRBJ2-2 | TRBD2 | TRBV4-3 | TGCGCCAGCAGCCAAAGGACTAGCGGAAACACCGGGGAGCTGTTTTTT | CASSQRTSGNTGELFF
NA | TRBJ2-3 | NA | TRBV5-1 | TGCGCCAGCAGCGAGAAGAGTCGGCCCCTCGGGTTTAAAGATACGCAGTATTTT | CASSEKSRPLGFKDTQYF
NA | TRBJ1-3 | NA | TRBV30 | TGTGCCTGGAGTTCGGGGGTTAACACCATATATTTT | CAWSSGVNTIYF
NA | TRBJ2-3 | TRBD1 | TRBV29-1 | TGCAGCGTTTCCGGGACAGGGGGTTTCGGCACAGATACGCAGTATTTT | CSVSGTGGFGTDTQYF
NA | TRBJ1-3 | NA | TRBV18 | TGTGCCAGCTCACCATCCGGACTAAGGGGAAACACCATATATTTT | CASSPSGLRGNTIYF
NA | TRBJ1-1 | NA | TRBV19 | TGTGCCAGTAGTATGGTAGGGGCTGAAGCTTTCTTT | CASSMVGAEAFF
NA | TRBJ2-7 | TRBD2 | TRBV4-1 | TGCGCCAGCAGCCTGAGGACTAGCGGGGGGGACAGCTCCTACGAGCAGTACTTC | CASSLRTSGGDSSYEQYF
NA | TRBJ2-7 | TRBD1 | TRBV7-6 | TGTGCCAGCAGCTTAGAGAGGACAGGGATCAGGAACGAGCAGTACTTC | CASSLERTGIRNEQYF
few | TRBJ2-7 | NA | TRBV7-2 | TGTGCCAGCAGCTTAAAATGGGACGGAGGGGAGTACTTC | CASSLKWDGGEYF
NA | TRBJ1-5 | TRBD1 | TRBV7-2 | TGTGCCAGCAGCTTCGGACAGGGGATACAGCCCCAGCATTTT | CASSFGQGIQPQHF
NA | TRBJ1-5 | TRBD1 | TRBV7-9 | TGTGCCAGCAGCCTCGGGACAGGGGTAAATCAGCCCCAGCATTTT | CASSLGTGVNQPQHF
NA | TRBJ2-5 | NA | TRBV11-1 | TGTGCCAGCAGCCTCGGGACTCCGGGGGAGACCCAGTACTTC | CASSLGTPGETQYF
NA | TRBJ2-5 | NA | TRBV27 | TGTGCCAGCAGTTCCCGCCCCCCCCTGGGCTATCAAGAGACCCAGTACTTC | CASSSRPPLGYQETQYF
NA | TRBJ1-3 | TRBD1 | TRBV10-1 | TGCGCCAGCAGTGAGTCTAAAGGGGACAGATTCAGTGGAAACACCATATATTTT | CASSESKGDRFSGNTIYF
NA | TRBJ2-1 | NA | TRBV3-1/TRBV3-2 | TGTGCCAGCAGCCCAGAGAGGCGGAAGAGGACCTACAATGAGCAGTTCTTC | CASSPERRKRTYNEQFF
NA | TRBJ2-7 | NA | TRBV9 | TGTGCCAGCAGTCCAAGGGGGGGTATCCGAGCCTACGAGCAGTACTTC | CASSPRGGIRAYEQYF
NA | TRBJ1-1 | NA | TRBV7-9 | TGTGCCAGCAGCGCGACGGGAGGGGCAGCTTTCTTT | CASSATGGAAFF
NA | TRBJ1-4 | NA | TRBV5-1 | TGCGCCAGCAGCTTGGGAGGGTCTAATGAAAAACTGTTTTTT | CASSLGGSNEKLFF
NA | TRBJ1-1 | NA | TRBV7-9 | TGTGCCAGCAGCCCACCCGGACAGAGGACTGAAGCTTTCTTT | CASSPPGQRTEAFF
NA | TRBJ2-7 | TRBD2 | TRBV7-2 | TGTGCCAGCAGCTACCTAGCGGTCCCCGCCGAGCAGTACTTC | CASSYLAVPAEQYF
NA | TRBJ2-7 | NA | TRBV11-2 | TGTGCCAGCAGCTTAGAGCGTTACGAGCAGTACTTC | CASSLERYEQYF
NA | TRBJ2-3 | TRBD2 | TRBV6-5 | TGTGCCAGCAGATCTAGCGGGGGGGCCACAGATACGCAGTATTTT | CASRSSGGATDTQYF
NA | TRBJ2-1 | NA | TRBV7-3 | TGTGCCAGCAGCTTAATACCCAGTTCCTACAATGAGCAGTTCTTC | CASSLIPSSYNEQFF
NA | TRBJ1-2 | TRBD1 | TRBV10-3 | TGTGCCATCAGTAGTCCCGGGACAGGGACCTATGGCTACACCTTC | CAISSPGTGTYGYTF
NA | TRBJ1-2 | TRBD1 | TRBV19 | TGTGCCAGTAGTTTGGGACAGGGTCCAGGAGGCTATGGCTACACCTTC | CASSLGQGPGGYGYTF
NA | TRBJ1-1 | NA | TRBV10-3 | TGTGCCATCAGTGATCGCACAATGAACACTGAAGCTTTCTTT | CAISDRTMNTEAFF
NA | TRBJ2-1 | TRBD2 | TRBV5-1 | TGCGCCAGCAGCTTGGCACTAGCGGGCGGAAATGAGCAGTTCTTC | CASSLALAGGNEQFF
NA | TRBJ1-2 | TRBD1 | TRBV5-1 | TGCGCCAGCAGCGATCCGGGACAGGACTATGGCTACACCTTC | CASSDPGQDYGYTF
NA | TRBJ1-1 | NA | TRBV28 | TGTGCCAGCAGTTACCTGATGAGCACTGAAGCTTTCTTT | CASSYLMSTEAFF
NA | TRBJ2-5 | NA | TRBV28 | TGTGCCAGCAGTCCTGGAGGGCGACGCGGGGAGACCCAGTACTTC | CASSPGGRRGETQYF
NA | TRBJ2-6 | TRBD1 | TRBV10-3 | TGTGCCATCAGTGCCCGACAGGGGGCTGGGGCCAACGTCCTGACTTTC | CAISARQGAGANVLTF
NA | TRBJ1-1 | NA | TRBV6-5 | TGTGCCAGCAGTCACAACCTGAACACTGAAGCTTTCTTT | CASSHNLNTEAFF
once | TRBJ1-2 | NA | TRBV10-3 | TGTGCCATCAGTCCGGGAGGCTATGGCTACACCTTC | CAISPGGYGYTF
NA | TRBJ2-7 | NA | TRBV5-4 | TGTGCCAGCAGCTATAACGGAGCCTACGAGCAGTACTTC | CASSYNGAYEQYF
NA | TRBJ1-2 | TRBD1 | TRBV6-5 | TGTGCCAGCAGTTACTCACAGGGGAATCGGGTTGGCTACACCTTC | CASSYSQGNRVGYTF
NA | TRBJ1-6 | NA | TRBV28 | TGTGCCAGCAGTTTGCGGACACCTCCGGCCCTCCACTTT | CASSLRTPPALHF
NA | TRBJ2-7 | NA | TRBV2 | TGTGCCAGCAGCATCGAACCCCAAAGGTTAGAGCGGTACTTC | CASSIEPQRLERYF
NA | TRBJ1-5 | TRBD1 | TRBV7-9 | TGTGCCAGCAGCTGGGGACAGCCAAATCAGCCCCAGCATTTT | CASSWGQPNQPQHF
NA | TRBJ2-7 | TRBD1 | TRBV7-9 | TGTGCCAGCAGCTTCGCGGGACAGGTATCGAAGCAGTACTTC | CASSFAGQVSKQYF
NA | TRBJ2-5 | NA | TRBV7-3 | TGTGCCAGCAGCCTACAGCGGAAAGAGACCCAGTACTTC | CASSLQRKETQYF
NA | TRBJ1-3 | TRBD1 | TRBV19 | TGTGCCAGTATCGGGGACAGAATAACCGGAAACACCATATATTTT | CASIGDRITGNTIYF
once | TRBJ2-7 | NA | TRBV7-9 | TGTGCCAGCAGCCCGCGGAGGGAATTAGCCTACGAGCAGTACTTC | CASSPRRELAYEQYF
NA | TRBJ2-5 | TRBD2 | TRBV24-1 | TGTGCCACCAGTGGGACTAGCGGGGCTGCGACCCAGTACTTC | CATSGTSGAATQYF
NA | TRBJ1-2 | TRBD1 | TRBV5-4 | TGTGCCAGCACCGGGACAGGGGGCCACTATGGCTACACCTTC | CASTGTGGHYGYTF
NA | TRBJ1-3 | NA | TRBV30 | TGTGCCTGGAGTGTAAGCTCCTCTGGAAACACCATATATTTT | CAWSVSSSGNTIYF
NA | TRBJ1-5 | NA | TRBV6-5 | TGTGCCAGCAGTCCCGGGGAGGGCAATCAGCCCCAGCATTTT | CASSPGEGNQPQHF
NA | TRBJ1-3 | TRBD1 | TRBV19 | TGTGCCAGTAGTACCTTCCTGGACAGGGCTGGAAACACCATATATTTT | CASSTFLDRAGNTIYF
once | TRBJ2-7 | TRBD1 | TRBV6-5 | TGTGCCAGCAGTTTACAGGGGGCTACACGGGAGCAGTACTTC | CASSLQGATREQYF
NA | TRBJ2-2 | TRBD1 | TRBV2 | TGTGCCAGCAGTGAACGAGGGGGCCCCTGGGACACCGGGGAGCTGTTTTTT | CASSERGGPWDTGELFF
NA | TRBJ1-1 | NA | TRBV29-1 | TGCAGCGTTGAAGGGAGGCTGAGCACTGAAGCTTTCTTT | CSVEGRLSTEAFF
NA | TRBJ1-2 | NA | TRBV6-5 | TGTGCCAGCGGGCAGGGCAACTATGGCTACACCTTC | CASGQGNYGYTF
NA | TRBJ2-2 | TRBD2 | TRBV6-4 | TGTGCCAGCAGTGCGGGAGGCACCGGGGAGCTGTTTTTT | CASSAGGTGELFF
NA | TRBJ1-3 | NA | TRBV18 | TGTGCCAGCTCTACAGGGACTGGAAACACCATATATTTT | CASSTGTGNTIYF
NA | TRBJ2-2 | NA | TRBV5-4 | TGTGCCAGCAGCTTGGCCAGGGGAAACACCGGGGAGCTGTTTTTT | CASSLARGNTGELFF
NA | TRBJ2-1 | NA | TRBV28 | TGTGCCAGCAGCATGCGGGCTATTGAGCAGTTCTTC | CASSMRAIEQFF
NA | TRBJ1-2 | TRBD1 | TRBV15 | TGTGCCACCAGCAGAGAGAACAGGGGGCAAAGGTTTGGCTACACCTTC | CATSRENRGQRFGYTF
NA | TRBJ1-2 | NA | TRBV28 | TGTGCCAGCATCGGAGGGTGGGGCTATGGCTACACCTTC | CASIGGWGYGYTF
NA | TRBJ1-1 | TRBD1 | TRBV6-5 | TGTGCCAGCAGTCGACAGGGGGCGGACACTGAAGCTTTCTTT | CASSRQGADTEAFF
NA | TRBJ2-7 | NA | TRBV27 | TGTGCCAGCAGTTTCTTCCCAGGGGGAGGCGCCTACGAGCAGTACTTC | CASSFFPGGGAYEQYF